This TCR beta chain derives from a study of somatic mutations in cytotoxic T cells in rheumatoid arthritis. Study-wide points: The study found that the largest CD8+ clone exceeded 20% of CD8+ cells in about an eighth of the roughly 60 patients. Greater age accompanied higher CD8+ clonality in rheumatoid arthritis patients, a pattern that was absent in healthy controls.

Produced via immunoSEQ multiplex PCR; TCRdb's table is partial and in-frame only. This sample has about 6,700 clones, with approximately 77% found just once. This clone was seen only once. Its antigen is unknown. Germline CDR1 reads MDHEN; CDR2 reads SYDVKM. Trimming cost V 6 bases and J 1 base; bases outside gene matches: 10. This CDR3 has 17 amino acids. Sequencing was done on a sample of CD8+ T cells sorted from blood. The chain links TRBV28 to TRBJ2-2; the match to TRBD1 covers 8 bases. The TCR originated in a woman aged 60-70 years in good health. The CDR3 here is CASRRHRGRMNTGELFF. CDR3 coding DNA: TGTGCCAGCAGGCGTCACAGGGGGAGAATGAACACCGGGGAGCTGTTTTTT. The variable domain in full, with the rest retrieved from reference TRBV28 and TRBJ2-2, is DVKVTQSSRYLVKRTGEKVFLECVQDMDHENMFWYRQDPGLGLRLIYFSYDVKMKEKGDIPEGYSVSREKKERFSLILESASTNQTSMYLCASRRHRGRMNTGELFFGEGSRLTVL.